The clone carrying this T cell receptor beta chain was observed a single time. Its antigen is still unknown. V was cut by 2 bases and J by 3 bases, with 5 bases left in between. CDR3 size: 12 residues. CDR1 and CDR2 from the germline V gene are GTSNPN and SVGIG (reference sequence). Assay used: immunoSEQ multiplex PCR; TCRdb lists only in-frame clones, some missing. The data show 30,000 or so clones, around nine tenths seen once. Every one of the patients relapsed after autologous stem cell transplantation (brentuximab vedotin exposure was variable). By magnetic negative selection, CD4+ T cells were purified from thawed PBMCs. The source of the sample is a study of PD-1 blockade in classical Hodgkin lymphoma. Whole-study results and caveats: Complete responders matched newly diagnosed patients in baseline diversity.

Sequenced material: CD4+ T cells from blood, taken at baseline. This clonotype originated in a human donor with classical Hodgkin lymphoma. The chain has TRBV30 and TRBJ2-1; tentatively, D is TRBD1 (5 bases). CDR3 region: CAWSQGYNEQFF. CDR3 in DNA: TGTGCCTGGAGTCAGGGCTACAATGAGCAGTTCTTC.